Sequencing of this TCR beta chain was carried out in a study of blood T cell repertoires in COVID-19 (dated by TCRdb to 2018 to 2021). For the wider study: The collaborator samples originated in the United States, Italy and Spain and spanned the acute and convalescent phases of COVID-19. The repertoires were released in a freely available public database intended as a resource for research on the immune response to SARS-CoV-2. HLA class I and class II types, where available, came from metadata supplied by the sample provider rather than from assay-based typing. The samples were drawn from the first 160 participants of the ongoing ImmuneRACE study and from 950 to 1,500 subjects provided by 6 global collaborators. The sample metadata nearly always contained a de-identified subject ID, COVID-19 status, age in years and sex. The material from the prospective study consisted of cDNA or gDNA derived from T cells, B-cell-depleted T cells, or PBMCs. Subjects who had been exposed to COVID-19, were actively infected with it, or had recovered from it provided the deeply sampled blood TCRbeta repertoires that made up the dataset. Beyond this particular receptor, the publication reports: The amount of clinical and demographic metadata varied by source and participant and was provided uncurated.

Collaborating institutions collected whole blood in K2EDTA tubes following their own protocols. For TCRbeta analysis, collaborator samples were shipped as frozen whole blood, as isolated PBMCs, or as DNA extracted from either sample type. In regard to this clone: No cognate antigen has been identified for it. No base quality values were provided; no much bigger clone lies one nucleotide off.

The CDR3 goes from the cysteine to the phenylalanine over 14 residues. Just CDR3 DNA is preserved here, 42 bases in frame from base 1. Per the germline V gene, MNHEY is the CDR1 and SVGAGI is the CDR2. V drops 7 bases and J drops 7 bases, leaving 14 bases in between. TCRbeta CDR3 regions were amplified from genomic DNA by means of the immunoSEQ Assay, a bias-controlled multiplex PCR. Per the authors' processing: The number of nucleated cells in each sample was estimated from the amplification of reference gene primers within the assay. To quantify the absolute abundance of each unique TCRbeta CDR3 rearrangement, sequence reads were collapsed and filtered. For each sample, productive Simpson clonality was calculated as the square root of Simpson's diversity index over productive rearrangements. The table comes from immuneACCESS by way of TCRdb, which keeps in-frame sequences with V and J called. Part of the clones is missing from these tables; in studies checked, under half for an unresolved V gene and the rest for unknown reasons. From that table come the V and J calls and clone size; the DNA was used to work out D and trimming. This sample comprises about 380,000 clones, 85% of them detected only once. The ten largest clones capture roughly 3.6% of the sample.

The sequenced sample consisted of peripheral blood. This clonotype originated in a woman younger than 35 with acute or convalescent COVID-19. Here the chain combines TRBV6-5 and TRBJ1-6, with the D segment identity uncertain. CDR3 loop: CASKKATTNSPLHF. At the DNA level, the sequence is TGTGCCAGCAAAAAGGCCACTACGAATTCACCCCTCCACTTT.